Listed below are T cell receptor beta chains from one sample, sequenced in a study of blood T cell repertoires in COVID-19. The data were produced by immunoSEQ multiplex PCR, yet TCRdb's version contains in-frame clones alone and is incomplete. The data contain hundreds of thousands of clones, 88% of them singletons. The specimen was peripheral blood. Every receptor here comes from a woman aged 50 to 65 with active or convalescent COVID-19. CDR3s include the opening cysteine and the closing phenylalanine or tryptophan. A D gene is named only where the DNA matches it firmly. Size tells how often a clone was seen (once, few, many) or the class of an expanded clone, and some rows leave it out.

v_call cdr3_length d_call clone_size cdr3_aa
TRBV5-1 19 TRBD2 - CASRVERTSGSRTYNEQFF
TRBV10-3 12 TRBD1 - CAISGLMTGAFF
TRBV6-5 15 - few CASRLRRFMNTEAFF
TRBV18 15 - once CASSPREATNEKLFF
TRBV9 16 - - CASSPRGRNSGNTIYF
TRBV5-1 16 TRBD2 - CASSAPPGLADNEQFF
TRBV14 15 - - CASSHAGTGDNEQFF
TRBV15 14 TRBD1 - CATSRVGQAAEQYF
TRBV4-1 15 TRBD2 - CASSQDGRERDEQYF
TRBV19 14 TRBD1 - CASSTGDRTYEQYF
TRBV18 15 - once CASSPPGVNNQPQHF
TRBV4-2 15 - - CASSQEESYINEQFF
TRBV11-2 15 - - CASSSLRDTLYGYTF
TRBV27 15 TRBD1 - CASSPGTATTYEQYF
TRBV5-1 15 TRBD1 - CASALGGQGLNEQFF
TRBV19 21 TRBD2 - CASSIFVAGTSGPESSYEQYF
TRBV4-3 16 - - CASSQDRTASGNTIYF
TRBV9 15 TRBD1 - CASSVIDRAQETQYF
TRBV14 14 TRBD2 - CASSQVLAGAEQYF
TRBV3-1/TRBV3-2 17 TRBD1 - CASSPYSTGVANSPLHF
TRBV28 14 TRBD2 - CASFQAGALYEQYF
TRBV7-9 16 TRBD2 - CASSPGLAGDANTQYF
TRBV7-2 16 TRBD1 - CASSFTGTGVGNTIYF
TRBV6-5 15 TRBD2 - CASSIAGGPPGELFF
TRBV18 14 - once CASSREPGLHEQYF
TRBV6-5 14 TRBD1 - CASRSTGGGEKLFF
TRBV7-9 18 TRBD2 - CASSLAQGLADVGDTQYF
TRBV3-1/TRBV3-2 15 TRBD1 - CASSPWPGQEYGYTF
TRBV7-9 15 - few CASSFQGLRTTEAFF
TRBV28 19 TRBD2 - CASAHTPGLESTSYNEQFF
TRBV9 14 - - CASSSGGLVSPLHF
TRBV29-1 16 - - CSVEVAATSSYNEQFF
TRBV11-2 13 TRBD2 - CASRGLATYEQYF
TRBV12-3/TRBV12-4 12 TRBD1 few CATGTGNLEQYF
TRBV11-2 14 - - CASSLGGMVNTQYF
TRBV5-1 14 TRBD1 - CASSLAGQGRGYTF
TRBV6-5 14 - - CASRRDFSTDTQYF
TRBV30 14 - - CAWSVYPVNYGYTF
TRBV2 16 TRBD2 - CASRVTTSGYTDTQYF
TRBV30 14 - - CAWVYLTVNTEAFF
TRBV19 14 TRBD1 - CASSLHSGGTEAFF
TRBV4-1 17 TRBD1 - CASSQDGKGGPGQPQHF
TRBV28 15 - - CASSLASGTYYGYTF
TRBV19 17 - - CASSILRDRGWTREQYF
TRBV24-1 16 - - CATSVPPDSSHNEQFF
TRBV5-1 15 - - CASSLSGMNTGELFF